Below, 3 T cell receptor beta chains from the same sample are listed, as sequenced in a study of T-cell reconstitution after alpha-beta-depleted transplantation in children. Construction of the TCRbeta library involved unique molecular identifiers. TCRdb re-analysed the PCR reads in MiXCR, keeping a single row per CDR3 protein. The sample lists about 980,000 distinct CDR3 sequences; about 26% were seen once. The specimen was PBMCs, mostly from graft donor cells, collected 360 days after TCRalphabeta/CD19-depleted stem cell transplant. The receptors derive from a boy less than two years old who had a stem cell transplant for SCID, so the T cells may come from the graft donor.

The V and J genes are TRBV6-2 or TRBV6-3 and TRBJ2-5, with 12 bases lining up with TRBD2. There are 16 residues in the CDR3. The J segment lost 0 bases and the V segment lost 5 bases, leaving 4 bases of the junction unmatched. CDR1 and CDR2 from the germline V gene are MNHEY and SVGEGT. For the CDR3, the DNA is TGTGCCAGCAGTCAACGGACTAGCGGGGACCAAGAGACCCAGTACTTC. This sequence encodes CASSQRTSGDQETQYF.

The chain links TRBV7-9 to TRBJ2-2, with D possibly matching TRBD2 (6 bases). This CDR3 is 16 amino acids long. The V end was cut by 2 bases, the J end by 2 bases, with 12 bases between. Germline assignment: CDR1 SEHNR and CDR2 FQNEAQ (reference sequence). CDR3: CASSLPSGLNTGELFF. As DNA, the CDR3 is TGTGCCAGCAGCTTACCCAGCGGGCTTAACACCGGGGAGCTGTTTTTT.

The V call is TRBV29-1, the J call TRBJ2-3; 7 bases align to TRBD1. The CDR3 runs to 11 residues. Looked up from germline, CDR1 is SQVTM and CDR2 is ANQGSEA. Trimming took 6 bases from V and 9 from J; bases not matched to a gene: 6. CDR3 region: CSVRDRLTQYF. CDR3 nucleotides: TGCAGCGTACGGGACAGACTAACGCAGTATTTT.